The present T cell receptor beta chain was sequenced within a study of cytomegalovirus exposure and HLA in healthy donors. Study-level information: Later analysis reported that the 110 or so validation repertoires shared the platform of the approximately 620 first-cohort repertoires. General study points: The classifier reportedly diagnosed cytomegalovirus status with high sensitivity and specificity.

On this clone itself: Its antigen remains unidentified.

There are 17 residues in the CDR3. Germline CDR1 and CDR2: LNHDA and SQIVND (reference sequence). Between the trimmed V and J ends, which lost 2 bases and 0 bases, there was a span of 16 bases. Only in-frame clones appear in the TCRdb table, and some are missing; sequencing was by immunoSEQ multiplex PCR. The sample has roughly 52,000 clones; 93% are singletons. The clonotype comes from a young woman in good health and CMV-seropositive. Sequencing was done on a sample of PBMCs. V gene TRBV19 combines with J gene TRBJ1-1; possible D gene TRBD1, 5 bases. The DNA for the CDR3 is TGTGCCAGTAGTATAACCCAGGGTGTGGGGATGAACACTGAAGCTTTCTTT. Its protein product is CASSITQGVGMNTEAFF.